The 11 T cell receptor beta chains in this list originate from one sample, sequenced in a study of CD4 T cells in relation to SARS-CoV-2 and coronaviruses. These TCRs are of unknown antigen specificity. The unexposed donors gave CD4+ T cells in about 2011-2019, prior to COVID-19. Isolation of CD4+ T cells took place after less than 13 days in culture. Assay: immunoSEQ multiplex PCR; the TCRdb copy retains only in-frame clones and omits some. The table lists some 22,000 clones, 70% to 80% of them singletons. The sample comprised CD4+ T cells from PBMCs, cultured in vitro. The receptor set was obtained from a human donor in good health.

The chain employs TRBV7-3 and TRBJ2-1; no clear D. The CDR3 runs 16 residues. From germline, CDR1 is SGHTA and CDR2 FQGTGA. Trimming shortened V by 1 base and J by 0 bases, and 10 bases separated the two germline ends. The CDR3 here is CASSLNGMGSYNEQFF. The CDR3 DNA reads TGTGCCAGCAGCTTAAATGGAATGGGCTCCTACAATGAGCAGTTCTTC. Using reference TRBV7-3 and TRBJ2-1 for the parts outside the CDR3, the full variable domain is GAGVSQTPSNKVTEKGKYVELRCDPISGHTALYWYRQSLGQGPEFLIYFQGTGAADDSGLPNDRFFAVRPEGSVSTLKIQRTERGDSAVYLCASSLNGMGSYNEQFFGPGTRLTVL.

The genes are TRBV7-2 and TRBJ2-1; the D is unclear. Germline CDR1 and CDR2: SGHTA and FQGNSA. The CDR3 is 14 amino acids. Trimming stripped 3 bases from V and 8 bases from J, with 14 bases between. The CDR3 loop is CASSFRNSIYEQFF. The CDR3 DNA is TGTGCCAGCAGCTTTAGAAATAGCATCTATGAGCAGTTCTTC.

The genes are TRBV20-1 and TRBJ2-7; D perhaps matches TRBD2 (6 bases). V dropped 3 bases and J dropped 2 bases, with 14 bases sitting between them. CDR1 and CDR2 from the germline V gene are DFQATT and SNEGSKA (reference sequence). CDR3 length: 14 amino acids. The CDR3 DNA follows: TGCAGTGCTAGTCGGGCGGGAACAACCTACGAGCAGTACTTC. This sequence encodes CSASRAGTTYEQYF.

The gene calls are TRBV5-5 and TRBJ2-7; D remains ambiguous. CDR1 is SGHKS and CDR2 is YYEKEE in the germline V gene (reference sequence). V dropped 4 bases and J dropped 2 bases, with 7 bases sitting between them. CDR3 size: 12 residues. The CDR3 protein is CASSKLPYEQYF. In DNA, the CDR3 is TGTGCCAGCAGCAAACTCCCCTACGAGCAGTACTTC. The whole variable domain, filled in from reference TRBV5-5 and TRBJ2-7, reads DAGVTQSPTHLIKTRGQQVTLRCSPISGHKSVSWYQQVLGQGPQFIFQYYEKEERGRGNFPDRFSARQFPNYSSELNVNALLLGDSALYLCASSKLPYEQYFGPGTRLTVT.

The rearrangement links TRBV15 to TRBJ2-7; D remains unclear. V lost 3 bases, J lost 2 bases, and 11 bases lay in between. The CDR3 totals 14 residues. The germline CDR1 and CDR2 sequences are LNHNV and YYDKDF (reference sequence). The CDR3 coding sequence is TGTGCCACCAGCAGGAATATGCCCACCTACGAGCAGTACTTC. Residues: CATSRNMPTYEQYF.

The V gene is TRBV11-1, the J gene TRBJ2-7, with D possibly called TRBD1 or TRBD2 (5 bases each). The V gene's germline CDR1 is SGHAT and CDR2 FQDESV (reference sequence). CDR3 size: 13 residues. V lost 3 bases and J lost 0, with 6 bases in between. For the CDR3, the DNA is TGTGCCAGCAGCTTCGGGACCTCCTACGAGCAGTACTTC. Residues: CASSFGTSYEQYF.

The V gene is TRBV12-5, the J gene TRBJ2-7; 10 bases fit TRBD2. The CDR3 extends over 17 amino acids. Germline V gives CDR1 LGHNT, CDR2 FRNRAP. The V gene end was trimmed by 2 bases and the J gene end by 3 bases; junction bases not matched to a gene: 10. The DNA for the CDR3 is TGTGCTAGTGGTTTGCTAAGGACTAGCGGTCATTTCTACGAGCAGTACTTC. Encoded protein: CASGLLRTSGHFYEQYF.

The chain joins TRBV28 to TRBJ1-2; the D is unclear. The CDR3 has 12 residues. V lost 5 bases and J lost 5, with 9 bases in between. CDR1 and CDR2 (germline): MDHEN, SYDVKM. This chain's CDR3 is CASSLAEYGYTF. The DNA for the CDR3 is TGTGCCAGCAGTCTCGCGGAATATGGCTACACCTTC.

This sequence joins TRBV19 and TRBJ1-1; TRBD1 matches at 8 bases. The CDR3 has 15 residues. Germline values: CDR1 LNHDA, CDR2 SQIVND (reference sequence). The V and J ends lost 8 bases and 3 bases, in that order; junction bases with no gene match: 11. CDR3 nucleotide sequence: TGTGCCAGTGACTCGGGGGCAGGGGGCTACACTGAAGCTTTCTTT. This sequence encodes CASDSGAGGYTEAFF.

The gene calls are TRBV4-1 and TRBJ1-1, with D unresolved. The germline V and J ends were trimmed by 1 base and 0 bases, with 6 bases remaining between them. Germline CDR1 is MGHRA and CDR2 is YSYEKL. The CDR3 extends over 14 amino acids. DNA of the CDR3: TGCGCCAGCAGCCAAGGAATCATGAACACTGAAGCTTTCTTT. Its protein product is CASSQGIMNTEAFF.

The CDR3 region is CASRGAGSGEQYF. In DNA form, the CDR3 reads TGTGCCAGCAGGGGAGCGGGTTCTGGTGAGCAGTACTTC. This chain links TRBV28 with TRBJ2-7; the D gene is possibly TRBD2 (6 bases). Trimming took 6 bases from V and 7 from J, leaving 16 bases between them. CDR3 length: 13 amino acids. Germline CDR1 reads MDHEN; CDR2 reads SYDVKM.